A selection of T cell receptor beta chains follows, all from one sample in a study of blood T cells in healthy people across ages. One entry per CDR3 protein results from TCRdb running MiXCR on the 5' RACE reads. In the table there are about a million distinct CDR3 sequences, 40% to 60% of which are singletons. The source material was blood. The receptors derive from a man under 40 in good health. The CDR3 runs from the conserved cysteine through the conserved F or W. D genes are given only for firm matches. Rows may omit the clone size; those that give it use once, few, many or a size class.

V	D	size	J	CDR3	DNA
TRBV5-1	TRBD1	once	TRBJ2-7	CASSSGQGINNEQYF	TGCGCCAGCAGCTCAGGACAGGGTATTAACAATGAGCAGTACTTC
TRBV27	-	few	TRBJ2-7	CASSLWGNSYEQYF	TGTGCCAGCAGTTTATGGGGAAACTCCTACGAGCAGTACTTC
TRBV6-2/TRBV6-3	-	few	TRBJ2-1	CASSYDAPGLSYNEQFF	TGTGCCAGCAGTTACGACGCCCCGGGACTCTCCTACAATGAGCAGTTCTTC
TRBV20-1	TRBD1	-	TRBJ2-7	CSANRGSYEQYF	TGCAGTGCTAACAGGGGCTCCTACGAGCAGTACTTC
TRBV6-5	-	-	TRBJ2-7	CASSSQEAWDEQYF	TGTGCCAGCAGTTCCCAGGAGGCCTGGGATGAGCAGTACTTC
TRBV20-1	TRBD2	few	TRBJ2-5	CSARDPQRGNQETQYF	TGCAGTGCTAGAGATCCCCAGCGGGGGAACCAAGAGACCCAGTACTTC
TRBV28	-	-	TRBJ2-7	CASSPRGIPYEQYF	TGTGCCAGCAGTCCCCGGGGGATACCCTACGAGCAGTACTTC
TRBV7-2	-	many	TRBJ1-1	CASSPGQMNTEAFF	TGTGCCAGCAGCCCCGGACAGATGAACACTGAAGCTTTCTTT
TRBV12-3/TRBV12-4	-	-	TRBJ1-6	CASSFGGVGNSPLHF	TGTGCCAGCAGTTTTGGCGGGGTGGGTAATTCACCCCTCCACTTT
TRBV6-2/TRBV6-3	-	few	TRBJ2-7	CASSSRGSEQYF	TGTGCCAGCAGTTCGAGGGGGTCCGAGCAGTACTTC
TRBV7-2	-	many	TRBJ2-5	CASSSYTGRGQETQYF	TGTGCCAGCAGCTCGTACACGGGACGCGGACAAGAGACCCAGTACTTC
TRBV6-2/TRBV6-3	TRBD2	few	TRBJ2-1	CASSYSGLASYNEQFF	TGTGCCAGCAGTTACTCAGGACTAGCCTCCTACAATGAGCAGTTCTTC
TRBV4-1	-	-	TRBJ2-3	CASSRPGLSDTQYF	TGCGCCAGCAGCCGACCGGGACTTTCAGATACGCAGTATTTT
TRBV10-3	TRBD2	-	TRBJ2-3	CAISQLAGDTDTQYF	TGTGCCATCAGTCAACTAGCGGGGGACACAGATACGCAGTATTTT
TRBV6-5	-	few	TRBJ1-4	CASTSGKGEKLFF	TGTGCCAGCACCTCGGGGAAGGGGGAAAAACTGTTTTTT
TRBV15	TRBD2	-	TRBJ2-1	CATSRDHREVDEQFF	TGTGCCACCAGCAGAGATCATCGGGAGGTCGATGAGCAGTTCTTC
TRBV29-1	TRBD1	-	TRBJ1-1	CSGRTGNQAFF	TGCAGCGGACGGACAGGGAATCAAGCTTTCTTT
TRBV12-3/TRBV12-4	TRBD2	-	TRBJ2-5	CASRGAGSQETQYF	TGTGCCAGCAGAGGAGCGGGATCTCAAGAGACCCAGTACTTC
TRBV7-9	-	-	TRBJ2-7	CASSLLALRSYEQYF	TGTGCCAGCAGCTTATTGGCGCTCCGCTCCTACGAGCAGTACTTC
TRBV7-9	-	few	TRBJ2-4	CASRGQGTSDIQYF	TGTGCCAGCAGAGGACAGGGAACTAGCGACATTCAGTACTTC
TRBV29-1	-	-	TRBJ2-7	CSVVGRAYEQYF	TGCAGCGTTGTCGGCAGAGCCTACGAGCAGTACTTC
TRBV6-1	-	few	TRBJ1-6	CASSDGGFANSPLHF	TGTGCCAGCAGTGACGGGGGATTCGCAAATTCACCCCTCCACTTT
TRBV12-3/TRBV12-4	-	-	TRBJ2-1	CASSLRTVPSSYNEQFF	TGTGCCAGCAGTCTTAGGACAGTGCCTAGCTCCTACAATGAGCAGTTCTTC
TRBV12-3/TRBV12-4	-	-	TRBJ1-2	CASSLSGIYGYTF	TGTGCCAGCAGTTTAAGTGGGATCTATGGCTACACCTTC
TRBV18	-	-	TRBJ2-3	CASSPGLASTDAQYF	TGTGCCAGCTCACCAGGGCTAGCCAGCACAGATGCGCAGTATTTT
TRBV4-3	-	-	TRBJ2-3	CASSQDRRGDTQYF	TGCGCCAGCAGCCAAGATCGTAGGGGAGATACGCAGTATTTT
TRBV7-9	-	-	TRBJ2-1	CASSLVGGVNNEQFF	TGTGCCAGCAGCTTAGTTGGGGGTGTCAACAATGAGCAGTTCTTC
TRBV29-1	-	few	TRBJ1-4	CSVRGAARHLFF	TGCAGCGTCCGAGGGGCGGCCCGCCATCTGTTTTTT
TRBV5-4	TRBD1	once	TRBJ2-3	CASRRDRKTVPTDTQYF	TGTGCCAGCAGAAGGGACAGAAAAACGGTCCCCACAGATACGCAGTATTTT
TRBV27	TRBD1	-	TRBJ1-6	CASSWDRGPTETLHF	TGTGCCAGCAGTTGGGACAGGGGCCCAACGGAGACCCTCCACTTT